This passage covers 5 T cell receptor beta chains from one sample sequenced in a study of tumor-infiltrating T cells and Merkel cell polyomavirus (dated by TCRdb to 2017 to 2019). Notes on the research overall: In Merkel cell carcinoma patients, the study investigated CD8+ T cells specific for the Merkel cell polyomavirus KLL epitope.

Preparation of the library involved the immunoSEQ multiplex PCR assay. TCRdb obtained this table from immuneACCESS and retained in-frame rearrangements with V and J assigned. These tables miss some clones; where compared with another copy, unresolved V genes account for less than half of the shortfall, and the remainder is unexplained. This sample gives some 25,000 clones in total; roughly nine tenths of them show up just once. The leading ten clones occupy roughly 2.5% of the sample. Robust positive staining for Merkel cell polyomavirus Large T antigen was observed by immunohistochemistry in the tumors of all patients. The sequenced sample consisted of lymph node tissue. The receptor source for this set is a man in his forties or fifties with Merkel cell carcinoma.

CDR3 nucleotide sequence: TGTGCCAGCAGTGATGGGAGGGGGATGGTTTGGGAGCAGTTCTTC. It encodes CASSDGRGMVWEQFF. The gene calls are TRBV2 and TRBJ2-1; possibly TRBD2 for D (7 bases). There are 15 residues in the CDR3. Germline loops: CDR1 SNHLY, CDR2 FYNNEI. Deletions cut 3 bases from V and 10 bases from J, with 19 bases between.

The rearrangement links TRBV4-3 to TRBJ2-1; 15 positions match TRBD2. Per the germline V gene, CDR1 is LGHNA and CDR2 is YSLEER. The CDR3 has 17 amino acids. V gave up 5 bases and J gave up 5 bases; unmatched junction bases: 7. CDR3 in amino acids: CASSWTSGGASDNEQFF. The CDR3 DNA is TGCGCCAGCAGCTGGACTAGCGGGGGGGCCTCGGACAATGAGCAGTTCTTC.

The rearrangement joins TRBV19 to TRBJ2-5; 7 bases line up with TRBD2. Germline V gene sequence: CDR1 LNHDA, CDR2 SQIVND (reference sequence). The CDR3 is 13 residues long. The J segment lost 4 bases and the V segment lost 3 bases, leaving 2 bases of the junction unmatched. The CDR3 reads CASSIGGRETQYF. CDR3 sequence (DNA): TGTGCCAGTAGTATCGGGGGGAGAGAGACCCAGTACTTC.

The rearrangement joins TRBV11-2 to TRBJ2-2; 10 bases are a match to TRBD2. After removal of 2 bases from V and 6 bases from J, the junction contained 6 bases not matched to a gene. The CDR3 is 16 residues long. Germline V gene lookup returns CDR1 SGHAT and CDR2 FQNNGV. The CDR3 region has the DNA TGTGCCAGCAGCTTAAGGTCTAGCGGGAGTGCCGGGGAGCTGTTTTTT. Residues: CASSLRSSGSAGELFF.

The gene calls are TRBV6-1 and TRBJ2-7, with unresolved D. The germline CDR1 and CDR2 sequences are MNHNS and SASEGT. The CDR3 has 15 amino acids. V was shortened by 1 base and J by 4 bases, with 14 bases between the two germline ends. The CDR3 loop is CASSEVRLRMYEQYF. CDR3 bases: TGTGCCAGCAGTGAAGTCAGGTTACGGATGTACGAGCAGTACTTC.